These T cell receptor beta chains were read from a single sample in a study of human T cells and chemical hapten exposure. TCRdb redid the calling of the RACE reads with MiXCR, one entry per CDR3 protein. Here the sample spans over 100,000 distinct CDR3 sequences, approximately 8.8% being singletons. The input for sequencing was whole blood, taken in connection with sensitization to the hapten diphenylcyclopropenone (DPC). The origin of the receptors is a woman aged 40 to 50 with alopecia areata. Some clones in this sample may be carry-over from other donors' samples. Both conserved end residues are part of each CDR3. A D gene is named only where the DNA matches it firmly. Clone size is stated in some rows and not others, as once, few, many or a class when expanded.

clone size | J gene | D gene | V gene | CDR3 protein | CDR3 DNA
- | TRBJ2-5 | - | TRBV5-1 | CASSKGGAQETQYF | TGCGCCAGCAGCAAAGGCGGGGCCCAAGAGACCCAGTACTTC
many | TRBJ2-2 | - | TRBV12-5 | CASGLPLRRPCTGELFF | TGTGCTAGTGGTTTGCCCCTCCGCAGGCCCTGCACCGGGGAGCTGTTTTTT
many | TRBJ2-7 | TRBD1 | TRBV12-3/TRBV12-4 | CASSSGRGTYEQYF | TGTGCCAGCAGTTCCGGCAGGGGGACCTACGAGCAGTACTTC
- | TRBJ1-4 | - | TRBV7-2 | CASSLGGNNEKLFF | TGTGCCAGCAGCTTGGGAGGGAATAACGAAAAACTGTTTTTT
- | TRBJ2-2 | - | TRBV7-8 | CASRGTANTGELFF | TGTGCCTCTCGGGGGACAGCGAACACCGGGGAGCTGTTTTTT
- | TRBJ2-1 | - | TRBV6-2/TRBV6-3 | CASSRANEQFF | TGTGCCAGCAGCCGAGCCAATGAGCAGTTCTTC
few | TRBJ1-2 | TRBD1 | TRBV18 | CASSPTGEVYGYTF | TGTGCCAGCTCACCTACAGGGGAGGTGTATGGCTACACCTTC
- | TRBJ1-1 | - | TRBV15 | CATSGRVGPTEAFF | TGTGCCACCAGCGGCAGGGTAGGGCCCACTGAAGCTTTCTTT
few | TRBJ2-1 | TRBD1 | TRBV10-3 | CAISDSARGPYNEQFF | TGTGCCATCAGTGATTCAGCCAGGGGGCCCTACAATGAGCAGTTCTTC
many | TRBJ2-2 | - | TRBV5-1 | CASSPALGTGELFF | TGCGCCAGCAGCCCGGCATTGGGCACCGGGGAGCTGTTTTTT
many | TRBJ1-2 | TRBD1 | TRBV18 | CASSPPGTGINYGYTF | TGTGCCAGCTCACCTCCCGGGACAGGCATTAACTATGGCTACACCTTC
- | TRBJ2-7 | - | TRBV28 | CASRIQGEREEQYF | TGTGCCAGCAGGATTCAGGGAGAACGTGAGGAGCAGTACTTC
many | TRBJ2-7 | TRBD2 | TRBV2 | CATQRASGGAYEQYF | TGTGCCACCCAGAGGGCTAGCGGGGGGGCCTACGAGCAGTACTTC
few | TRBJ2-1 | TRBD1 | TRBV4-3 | CASSQDRAGGSYNEQFF | TGCGCCAGCAGCCAAGATCGGGCAGGGGGCTCCTACAATGAGCAGTTCTTC
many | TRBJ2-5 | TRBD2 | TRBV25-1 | CASSVTGTSITRRETQYF | TGTGCCAGCAGTGTCACCGGGACTAGTATAACTCGGCGAGAGACCCAGTACTTC
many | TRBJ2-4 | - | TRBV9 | CASSPSPPGQTHKGGNIQYF | TGTGCCAGCAGCCCAAGCCCCCCGGGCCAGACCCACAAGGGGGGGAACATTCAGTACTTC
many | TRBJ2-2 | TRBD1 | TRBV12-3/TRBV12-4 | CASSPGDRALHSNTGELFF | TGTGCCAGCAGCCCCGGGGACAGGGCACTCCACTCGAACACCGGGGAGCTGTTTTTT
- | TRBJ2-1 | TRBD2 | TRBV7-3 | CASSLTRLAEQFF | TGTGCCAGCAGCTTAACGAGACTAGCGGAGCAGTTCTTC
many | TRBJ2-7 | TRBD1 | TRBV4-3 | CASSRDSGVGEQYF | TGCGCCAGCAGTCGGGACAGTGGGGTAGGGGAGCAGTACTTC
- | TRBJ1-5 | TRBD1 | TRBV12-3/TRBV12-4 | CASSLDRQGHQPQHF | TGTGCCAGCAGTTTAGACCGACAGGGGCATCAGCCCCAGCATTTT
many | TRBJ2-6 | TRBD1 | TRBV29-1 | CSVPGTGTSGANVLTF | TGCAGCGTTCCAGGGACAGGGACTTCTGGGGCCAACGTCCTGACTTTC
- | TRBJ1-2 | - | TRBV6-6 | CASSPLRFYGYTF | TGTGCCAGCAGTCCTCTGAGGTTCTATGGCTACACCTTC
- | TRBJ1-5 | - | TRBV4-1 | CASSQGLPGMRNQPQHF | TGCGCCAGCAGCCAAGGGCTTCCGGGGATGCGCAATCAGCCCCAGCATTTT
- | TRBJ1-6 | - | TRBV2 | CASSEAHPGTGNSPLHF | TGTGCCAGCAGTGAAGCGCATCCGGGTACGGGTAATTCACCCCTCCACTTT
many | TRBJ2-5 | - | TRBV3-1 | CASSLLAETQYF | TGTGCCAGCAGCCTCCTCGCGGAGACCCAGTACTTC
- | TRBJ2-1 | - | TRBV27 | CASTLNNEQFF | TGTGCCAGCACTCTCAACAATGAGCAGTTCTTC
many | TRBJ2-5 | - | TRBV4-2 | CASSQEGETQYF | TGTGCCAGCAGCCAAGAAGGAGAGACCCAGTACTTC
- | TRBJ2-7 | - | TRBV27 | CASSSYLGVYEQYF | TGTGCCAGCAGTTCCTACTTAGGGGTCTACGAGCAGTACTTC
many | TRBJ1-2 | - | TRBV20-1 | CSARDRRDYGYTF | TGCAGTGCTAGAGACCGCCGGGACTATGGCTACACCTTC
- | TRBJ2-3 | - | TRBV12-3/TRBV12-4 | CASSLPGTTDTQYF | TGTGCCAGCAGTTTGCCGGGGACCACAGATACGCAGTATTTT
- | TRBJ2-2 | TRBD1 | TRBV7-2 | CASSLRTGPGNTGELFF | TGTGCCAGCAGCCTTAGGACAGGGCCGGGGAACACCGGGGAGCTGTTTTTT
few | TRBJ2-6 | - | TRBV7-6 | CASSFGRPSGANVLTF | TGTGCCAGCAGCTTTGGACGGCCCTCTGGGGCCAACGTCCTGACTTTC
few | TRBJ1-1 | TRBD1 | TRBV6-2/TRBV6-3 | CASSYGQGDTEAFF | TGTGCCAGCAGTTACGGACAGGGGGACACTGAAGCTTTCTTT
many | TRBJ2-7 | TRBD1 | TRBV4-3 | CASSQGGTGGYEQYF | TGCGCCAGCAGCCAAGGCGGGACAGGGGGATACGAGCAGTACTTC
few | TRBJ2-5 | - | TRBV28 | CASQWGAGASRETQYF | TGTGCCAGCCAATGGGGGGCTGGCGCGAGCAGGGAGACCCAGTACTTC
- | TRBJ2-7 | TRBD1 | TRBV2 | CASSVQGALVGEQYF | TGTGCCAGCAGTGTACAGGGGGCCCTGGTAGGCGAGCAGTACTTC
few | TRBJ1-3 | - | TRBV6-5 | CASSYNSPPGNTIYF | TGTGCCAGCAGTTACAACTCTCCCCCGGGAAACACCATATATTTT
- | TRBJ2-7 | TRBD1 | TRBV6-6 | CASSPGTGPYYEQYF | TGTGCCAGCAGCCCCGGGACAGGTCCTTACTACGAGCAGTACTTC
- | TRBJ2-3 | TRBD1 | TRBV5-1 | CASSLGQGKGDTQYF | TGCGCCAGCAGCCTTGGACAGGGGAAAGGAGATACGCAGTATTTT
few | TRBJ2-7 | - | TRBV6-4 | CASTPWVSYEQYF | TGTGCCAGCACCCCGTGGGTCAGCTACGAGCAGTACTTC
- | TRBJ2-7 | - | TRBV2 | CASKVLGYEQYF | TGTGCCAGCAAGGTGTTGGGCTACGAGCAGTACTTC
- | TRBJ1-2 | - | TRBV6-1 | CASNGPVYGYTF | TGTGCCAGCAACGGGCCCGTCTATGGCTACACCTTC
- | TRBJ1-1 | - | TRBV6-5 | CASSYRGEAFF | TGTGCCAGCAGTTATCGGGGAGAAGCTTTCTTT
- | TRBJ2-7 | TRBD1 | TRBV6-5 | CASSRNRGSSYEQYF | TGTGCCAGCAGCAGGAACAGGGGCTCCTCCTACGAGCAGTACTTC
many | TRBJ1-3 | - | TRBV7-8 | CASRSSGNTIYF | TGTGCCAGCAGGTCCTCAGGAAACACCATATATTTT
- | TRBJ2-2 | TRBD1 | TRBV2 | CATSRDRGVTGELFF | TGTGCCACCTCCCGAGACAGGGGAGTTACCGGGGAGCTGTTTTTT
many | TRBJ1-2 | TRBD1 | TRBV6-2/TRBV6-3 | CASWDRNYGYTF | TGTGCCAGCTGGGACAGGAACTATGGCTACACCTTC
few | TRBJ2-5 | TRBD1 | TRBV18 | CASSPPRTGKVTQYF | TGTGCCAGCTCACCGCCGCGGACAGGGAAGGTGACCCAGTACTTC
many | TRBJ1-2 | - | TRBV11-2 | CASSLAGTQANYGYTF | TGTGCCAGCAGCTTAGCAGGGACCCAAGCTAACTATGGCTACACCTTC
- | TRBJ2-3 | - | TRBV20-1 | CSARKRGPRGDTQYF | TGCAGTGCTAGAAAGCGGGGGCCCAGGGGGGATACGCAGTATTTT
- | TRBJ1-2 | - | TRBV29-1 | CSATARGGYTF | TGCAGCGCCACGGCAAGGGGCGGCTACACCTTC
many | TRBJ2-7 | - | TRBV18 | CASSPYNYEQYF | TGTGCCAGCTCACCATACAACTACGAGCAGTACTTC
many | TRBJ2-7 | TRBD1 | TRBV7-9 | CASSFRDRDEQYF | TGTGCCAGCAGCTTCCGGGACAGGGACGAGCAGTACTTC
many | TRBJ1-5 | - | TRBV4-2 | CASSREVSRGGQPQHF | TGTGCCAGCAGCCGCGAAGTCAGCAGGGGAGGGCAGCCCCAGCATTTT
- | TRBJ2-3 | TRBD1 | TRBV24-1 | CATRLHRGEHTDTQYF | TGTGCCACCAGATTACACAGGGGGGAACACACAGATACGCAGTATTTT
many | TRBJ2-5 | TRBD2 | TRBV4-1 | CASSPSGAYQETQYF | TGCGCCAGCAGCCCTAGCGGGGCGTACCAAGAGACCCAGTACTTC
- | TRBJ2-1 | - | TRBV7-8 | CASSFGGVNEQFF | TGTGCCAGCAGCTTTGGAGGGGTCAATGAGCAGTTCTTC